This T cell receptor (beta chain) was observed in a study of T cell responses to AZD1222 COVID-19 vaccine. Study observations and caveats: Donors, mostly white British, included more females; clonal diversity was possibly underestimated.

Trimming left V 0 bases short and J 5 bases short, with 11 bases between. The CDR3 has 14 amino acids. Germline CDR1 is LGHDT and CDR2 is YNNKEL (reference sequence). This clone was found a few times. The antigen remains unidentified. Measured with immunoSEQ multiplex PCR; TCRdb has only the in-frame clones, and not every one. The data contain 150,000 or so clones, approximately 92% of them singletons. J is TRBJ2-7 and V is TRBV3-1 (or the pseudogene TRBV3-2); D possibly matches TRBD1 or TRBD2 (5 bases each). This sequence was found in an adult in good health. The source was peripheral blood, collected on day 0 of AZD1222 vaccination. CDR3 coding DNA: TGTGCCAGCAGCCAAGAAACCGGGGACCACGAGCAGTACTTC. Translating gives CASSQETGDHEQYF.